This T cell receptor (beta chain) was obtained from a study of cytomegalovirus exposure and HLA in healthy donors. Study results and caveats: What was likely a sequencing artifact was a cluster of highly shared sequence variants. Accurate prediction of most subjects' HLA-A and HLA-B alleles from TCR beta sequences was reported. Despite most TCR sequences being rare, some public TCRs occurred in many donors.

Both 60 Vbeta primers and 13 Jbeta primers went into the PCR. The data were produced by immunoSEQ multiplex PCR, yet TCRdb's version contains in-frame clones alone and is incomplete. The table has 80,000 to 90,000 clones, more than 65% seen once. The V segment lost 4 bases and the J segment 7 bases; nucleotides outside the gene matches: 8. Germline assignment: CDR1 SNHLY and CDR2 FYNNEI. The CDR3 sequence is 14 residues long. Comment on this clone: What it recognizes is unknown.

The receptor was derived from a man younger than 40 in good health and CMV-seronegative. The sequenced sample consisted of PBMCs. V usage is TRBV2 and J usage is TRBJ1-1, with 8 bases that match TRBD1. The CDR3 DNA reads TGTGCCAGCAGTGGGGCAGGGGGCGATAATGAAGCTTTCTTT. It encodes CASSGAGGDNEAFF.